This section outlines one T cell receptor (beta chain) sequence together with its context. Its antigen target is currently unknown. The input lacks base qualities; no much larger clone sits a single base away. Donors were healthy HIV-negative adults with no recently reported acute infections or vaccinations. All donors were Caucasian adults living in Nashville, Tennessee, USA. CD4+ T cells were enriched by magnetic negative selection; naive cells were then positively selected on CD45RA, and the negative fraction formed the memory subset. Blood was obtained by leukapheresis, after which PBMCs were separated by Ficoll-Histopaque density gradient centrifugation and cryopreserved in liquid nitrogen vapor phase. Analytical flow cytometry was used to check the purity and quantity of each magnetically sorted T cell population. Each sorted fraction had its genomic DNA isolated and then quantified by UV absorbance on a Nanodrop 2000c.

CDR1 MNHEY and CDR2 SVGAGI were looked up in the germline V gene. Cut back by 2 bases and 7 bases, the V and J ends lie 18 bases apart. From the cysteine up to the phenylalanine, the CDR3 has a length of 15 residues. Only the CDR3 DNA stays, 45 bases, in frame from base 1. TCR CDR3 regions were amplified from genomic DNA by multiplex PCR using the deep immunoSEQ assay. For each cell subset, the extracted genomic DNA was distributed evenly across all wells of several immunoSEQ 96-well plates, and each plate served as one replicate. For sorted subsets, around 200 ng genomic DNA, equal to 30,000 or so T cell genomes, was loaded into each replicate PCR. The purified libraries were quantified using a Qubit 3.0 fluorometer, sized with a Bioanalyzer 2100, and then quantified again using the KAPA Library Quantification kit. Each immunoSEQ 96-well plate was sequenced on its own single-read 150-cycle Illumina NextSeq 550 flow cell. As for the original processing: Because the immunoSEQ output held only junctional sequences and lacked quality scores, the filtering could not match the filtering applied to full-length reads. To assign V/J genes and CDR3, sequences were annotated using PyIR, a Python wrapper for IgBLAST v1.9, with IMGT germline references. Reads were filtered out if the reads had weak V/J assignments (E-value above 1e-6), no CDR3, stop codons, out-of-frame junctions, or ambiguous translated residues. V3J clonotypes were defined by identical inferred V gene, J gene, and CDR3 amino acid sequence. The percentage overlap between two repertoires was calculated by dividing the number of shared unique clonotypes by the size of the smaller repertoire. Richness of each repertoire was evaluated using RTK rarefaction, the Chao1 estimator, and Recon v2.1 estimates of unobserved clonotypes. OLGA was used to compute generation probabilities for all TCRbeta clonotypes that the gDNA method yielded from four donors. In its TCRdb copy, this immuneACCESS table keeps in-frame sequences only and misses some clones. Where compared with another copy, unresolved V genes explain less than half of these, and the others have no known cause. V, J and clone size reflect that table, while D and trimming were determined from the DNA. This sample has roughly 1,000,000 clones in its table, and 78% of those were observed once. The ten largest clones take up about 0.52% of the sample.

The data stem from a study of shared clonotypes between healthy human individuals (dated by TCRdb to the early 2020s). Background for the entire study: A couple of women and a few men aged 18 to 49 years were included in the cohort. To increase sequencing depth and limit assay-specific biases, different laboratories used diverse techniques to prepare libraries and sequence TCR repertoires. The study deeply sequenced blood TCR repertoires of about 5 healthy adults to estimate repertoire size and the extent of clonotype sharing between individuals. Each donor's leukapheresis produced roughly between about 0.8 and 10 billion PBMCs. For each donor, three plates each were used for CD4 naive and CD4 memory, two plates were used for CD8 naive, and one plate was used for CD8 memory. Points the paper makes about the study in general: The genetic and exposure-history diversity represented was limited by the small number of donors. Incomplete sequencing was indicated by rarefaction of sorted-subset datasets, despite the large sequencing depth. Based on pairwise subsampling, the degree of clonotype sharing among donors was expected to be affected by sequencing depth. Naive subsets generally had larger estimated clonotype richness than memory subsets. Clonotypes shared by all four sorted-subset donors showed higher generation probabilities than non-shared clonotypes. Across a few donors, about 4.5% of naive CD4, roughly 3.5% of naive CD8, 2.3% of memory CD4, and 0.4% to 0.45% of memory CD8 clonotypes were shared. Sampling was limited to blood, and TCR repertoires in tissue likely differ from TCR repertoires in blood.

This chain is built from TRBV6-5 and TRBJ2-7; a confident D gene designation cannot be given. The sequence came from a man younger than 35 in good health. Some clones in this sample may be carry-over from other donors' samples. The sample taken for sequencing was memory CD4+ T cells from PBMCs. The cell subset or site label, read with the paper, signifies: CD45RA-negative fraction. CDR3 reads: CASSYGPPPQSEQYF. The sequenced DNA: TGTGCCAGCAGTTACGGGCCACCTCCCCAGTCGGAGCAGTACTTC.